These T cell receptor beta chains were read from a single sample in a study of vaccination and CD4 T cells after COVID-19. TCRdb re-called the PCR reads with MiXCR, one entry per CDR3 protein. Altogether some 11,000 distinct CDR3 sequences are present, 40% to 60% being singletons, with the ten largest covering more than 14%. These receptors have no identified antigens. The sample was CD4+ T cells from blood, cultured in vitro. These TCRs come from a human donor who had recovered from COVID-19. Both conserved end residues are trimmed from each CDR3. D genes are given only for firm matches.

12	TRBV4-1	TRBJ1-1	.	ASSRSSRVTEAF
13	TRBV19	TRBJ2-3	.	ASSMEASPTDTQY
15	TRBV12-3/TRBV12-4	TRBJ1-2	.	ASSLDGLWLSGYGYT
13	TRBV11-3	TRBJ1-6	.	ASSLASGLYSPLH
11	TRBV2	TRBJ2-5	.	ASSAAGGETQY
14	TRBV28	TRBJ2-7	.	ASSSPQRRSSYEQY
11	TRBV2	TRBJ1-1	.	ASSRRSNTEAF
15	TRBV4-3	TRBJ2-1	.	ASSRSLGESSYNEQF
12	TRBV25-1	TRBJ1-1	.	ASSAQGRNTEAF
15	TRBV27	TRBJ2-1	TRBD2	ASSPGLAGVAYNEQF
11	TRBV11-2	TRBJ2-3	.	ASSLISTDTQY
13	TRBV20-1	TRBJ1-2	.	SARDQGRSNYGYT
13	TRBV6-2/TRBV6-3	TRBJ1-2	TRBD1	ASSYSGTGGAGYT